This TCR beta chain was captured in a study of cytomegalovirus exposure and HLA in healthy donors (dated by TCRdb to the late 2010s). As for the study more broadly: An earlier analysis of more than 550 of the donors reported about 260 Gb of sequence data and 117 million unique TCR beta sequences obtained from around 170 million T cells. The later analysis used no new phenotypic data to find candidate immune exposures, relying instead on TCR beta sequences and their occurrence across donors. Four to six DR-DQ haplotypes were handled as single units for association and clustering, since linkage in the cohort was strong. An early release that covered roughly 600 HLA-typed donors contained approximately 290 gigabases of sequencing data and roughly 84 million unique TCR sequences. In addition to the first cohort of 650 to 800 subjects, a separate validation cohort of under 150 different subjects was used. The number of typed donors differed by locus: about 620-630 for A, B, C, DRB1 and DQB1; approximately 530 for DQA1; over 600 for DPA1; and some 430 for DPB1. Class I and class II HLA loci were covered by the typing at four-digit resolution. Among the approximately 420 genotyped donors, around 81% belonged to the genetic ancestry cluster associated with self-reported Caucasian donors. To decide whether each TCR beta V gene segment behaved as functional or pseudogenic, an earlier analysis of fewer than 750 of the donors relied on high-throughput TCR beta sequencing. On average, around 230,000 unique TCR beta nucleotide sequences were sequenced per donor among 300 to 500 genotyped donors of the cohort, with roughly 19% of those sequences being non-productive. A later analysis re-analyzed previously published TCR beta repertoires from approximately 670 donors and added high-resolution HLA genotyping to study TCR occurrence patterns. A later genetic analysis used genome-wide SNP genotypes for about 60% of the roughly 700 donors, treating that subset as a discovery cohort. All discovery cohort repertoires had been generated using a single sequencing platform. To predict cytomegalovirus infection status, the study combined high-throughput TCR immunosequencing, statistical association of individual TCRs with disease status, and machine learning. Alongside the repertoire data, information on donor age, sex, ethnicity and CMV serostatus was compiled. Using immunosequencing, the study profiled T cell repertoires from roughly 650 subjects and related those repertoires to cytomegalovirus serostatus. The aim of the study was to test whether cataloging public T cell receptors could identify signatures of past pathogen exposure.

The cohort consisted of fewer than 700 healthy bone marrow donors. At the time of sampling, every cohort member was nominally healthy, though immune exposures that went unrecorded were likely present. The donor was CMV seronegative and was included in the group of under 450 seronegative cohort members. A peripheral blood sample was collected from each donor, and TCR beta sequencing was performed on peripheral blood mononuclear cells. The Qiagen DNeasy Blood Extraction Kit was used to extract genomic DNA from the blood cell samples. The germline V gene (reference sequence) gives CDR1 as SGHNT and CDR2 as YYREEE. Trimming accounts for 0 bases at V and 4 bases at J, while the number of junction bases matched to no gene is 9. The CDR3 spans 16 residues, from the cysteine through the phenylalanine. Here the CDR3 DNA is all that survives: 48 bases in frame from base 1. Overall results and qualifications from the work: A later analysis found that most CMV-associated TCR beta chains appeared HLA-restricted, with HLA associations seemingly driven largely by CMV exposure. A later analysis reported that several top co-occurrence clusters appeared linked to parvovirus B19, influenza, CMV and Epstein-Barr virus. CMV serostatus was the only immune exposure information available for the cohort. The earlier analysis of approximately 560 of the donors excluded roughly 16 rarely observed V segments, including chromosome 9 orphons, because counts were too low. A later analysis found that HLA-associated TCR beta chains were more clonally expanded and had lower generation probabilities than equally common non-associated chains. Assigning TCR associations to individual alleles was difficult when HLA alleles, especially DR and DQ, strongly co-occurred. A further reported finding was that TCR beta sequences accurately predicted the HLA-A and HLA-B alleles for most subjects in the first cohort. Sequencing depth was assumed to be roughly uniform across donors in the presence/absence analyses, though that assumption may not hold. The classifier was reported to diagnose cytomegalovirus status with high specificity and sensitivity in both the original and validation cohorts. While some public TCRs were present in many individuals, most TCR sequences turned up only very rarely across donors. Correlated functional status among segregating V segments might be attributable to linkage disequilibrium, but an unknown experimental factor could not be ruled out. A later analysis found that TCR association rates varied across HLA loci, with DRB1 alleles showing the most associated TCRs and HLA-C alleles the fewest. A few of the identified cytomegalovirus-associated TCR beta chains were confirmed in vitro to be specific for cytomegalovirus antigens. It was suggested by the authors that the approach could potentially be generalized to other disease states and immunological phenotypes. This cohort had only TCR beta chains sequenced, and the lack of alpha or paired-chain data limited which features could be detected. In the study, roughly 160 TCR beta chains were listed as associated with cytomegalovirus. The 87-base-pair reads could not distinguish some IMGT-functional V segments, including TRBV6-2 and TRBV6-3, so those segments were excluded. Because some donors lacked HLA typing at each locus, the association tests relied only on the typed subset. In an earlier analysis of under 600 of the donors, most TCR beta V segments were observed in productive rearrangements about 90% or about 30% of the time, broadly matching IMGT annotations. A cluster of highly shared sequence variants was judged likely to be a technical artifact of the sequencing pipeline. According to a later genetic analysis, donors in an Asian-associated ancestry cluster had fewer N-insertions in productive TCRs than the approximately 700-donor mean. A later analysis associated about 16,000 TCR beta sequences with specific HLA alleles at a false discovery rate of 0.05. An association between a missense DCLRE1C variant and V-gene and J-gene trimming of TCR beta chains was found in a later genetic analysis and replicated in an independent cohort.

The library was made by the immunoSEQ multiplex PCR assay. The multiplex PCR relied on a mix of 60 forward primers for TCR Vbeta segments and 13 reverse primers for TCR Jbeta segments. The CDR3 region of rearranged TCR beta genes was amplified from genomic DNA by a multiplex PCR assay. Amplified TCR beta libraries were sequenced as 87-base-pair reads on the Illumina HiSeq System. The published analysis was carried out like this. A later analysis tallied some 79 million unique TCR beta chains across the 666 repertoires, and about 12 million of those chains were shared by two or more donors. Raw reads were error-corrected and collapsed into unique sequences by a nearest-neighbor algorithm in which closely related sequences were merged to remove PCR and sequencing errors. To assign V, D and J gene segments, CDR3 sequences were aligned to IMGT reference sequences. For a sequence to be retained, a match of at least six nucleotides to both a V gene segment and a J gene segment was required. A rearrangement counted as productive if the CDR3 had no stop codons and remained in frame with V and J, and every other rearrangement counted as non-productive. CDR3 was defined by IMGT convention, running from the second conserved V-encoded cysteine to the conserved J-encoded phenylalanine. The earlier analysis of approximately 500 of the donors excluded sequences that lacked an unambiguous match to a single V gene segment. In an earlier analysis of about 590 of the donors, a V segment was called functional when productive rearrangements were above 56.7%, and segregating when the standard deviation between donors exceeded 5%. A statistical classification framework was built to diagnose cytomegalovirus status from the catalog of TCR beta chain sequences. V and J gene assignment, in a later analysis, came from comparing TCR nucleotide sequences with IMGT/GENE-DB human TR gene sequences. A later analysis assigned CDR3 sequences and most-parsimonious VDJ recombination scenarios with the TCRdist pipeline. In a later analysis, each TCR beta chain was defined by its CDR3 amino acid sequence together with its V-gene family, and reads lacking a unique V-gene family were excluded. To address suspected cross-contamination and a sequencing artifact, a later analysis removed approximately 590 highly shared, low-generation-probability nucleotide sequences. In a later analysis, a clonal expansion index was calculated for each public chain from normalized within-repertoire ranks of inferred template counts. In a later analysis, generation probabilities were computed using a VDJ recombination model fitted to out-of-frame rearrangements, and the results were checked against IGoR. In a later analysis, hypergeometric tests were used to score TCR-TCR, TCR-HLA and TCR-CMV co-occurrence, with a repertoire-size bias correction applied to TCR pairs. A later analysis estimated false discovery rates by permuting HLA or CMV assignments 20 times. In a later analysis, co-occurring TCRs were grouped using DBSCAN, and TCRdist sequence similarity was added for clustering within HLA-allele-positive subsets. Repertoires with fewer than 30,000 or more than 120,000 public chains, plus five repertoires with anomalous nucleotide sharing, were excluded from co-occurrence clustering. TCRdb took this table from immuneACCESS and kept in-frame rearrangements with V and J called. Such tables lack part of the clones; where checked against another copy, unresolved V genes explain under half of the gap, and the rest is unexplained. From that table come the V and J calls and clone size; the DNA was used to work out D and trimming. Within this sample are 140,000 or so clones, with 76% of them counted one time only. Clones ranked in the top ten supply roughly 1.6% of the sample.

As regards this clone: There is no known antigen for this receptor. The sample holds no much larger clone one base away, and base qualities are not on file.

The chain is encoded by TRBV5-4 joined to TRBJ2-7, and TRBD2 aligns with 8 junction nucleotides. The receptor was isolated from a woman aged 40 to 50 in good health and CMV-seronegative. Specimen: PBMCs. The nucleotide sequence reads as follows: TGTGCCAGCAGCTTGGGAGGAGGAGCGGGAGTTTACGAGCAGTACTTC. The translation is CASSLGGGAGVYEQYF. Outside the CDR3, residues come from the reference TRBV5-4 and TRBJ2-7 proteins, so the full variable domain is: ETGVTQSPTHLIKTRGQQVTLRCSSQSGHNTVSWYQQALGQGPQFIFQYYREEENGRGNFPPRFSGLQFPNYSSELNVNALELDDSALYLCASSLGGGAGVYEQYFGPGTRLTVT.